This T cell receptor (beta chain) is drawn from a study of T cells in Graves' hyperthyroidism and ophthalmopathy. Amplified regions were TCR beta CDR3 sequences from RNA transcripts. RT-PCR in the first round (using the HTBI primer set) targeted the TCR CDR3. From the multiplex PCR reads, TCRdb called clonotypes with MiXCR, one entry per CDR3 protein. The sample has roughly 400,000 distinct CDR3 sequences; 15% to 19% are singletons. Germline lookup yields CDR1 LGHDT and CDR2 YNNKEL (reference sequence). Germline trimming cut 3 bases from V and 7 bases from J; bases unmatched to any gene: 16. CDR3 size: 20 residues. The sample holds a few counts of this clonotype.

The chain carries TRBV3-1 and TRBJ2-1; 15 nucleotides line up with TRBD2. The sequence was obtained from a woman aged 18-30 years with Graves' hyperthyroidism that later progressed to Graves' ophthalmopathy. The specimen was blood. This chain's CDR3 is CASSHPWRTSGRAGGNEQFF. As DNA, the CDR3 is TGTGCCAGCAGCCATCCCTGGAGGACTAGCGGGAGGGCCGGAGGGAATGAGCAGTTCTTC.